The clone carrying this T cell receptor beta chain was counted once. This sample is drawn from a study of blood T cell repertoires in COVID-19. Original methodology: The authors estimated nucleated cell counts from reference gene primer amplification. Sequenced by immunoSEQ multiplex PCR; TCRdb stores in-frame clones only, minus some. V and J calls and clone size come straight from that table; D and trimming were deduced from the DNA. The data hold a few hundred thousand clones, with roughly 80% observed a single time. Germline loops: CDR1 LGHNA, CDR2 YNFKEQ. J lost 0 bases, V lost 0 bases, and 2 bases had no gene match. The CDR3 is 15 amino acids.

The TCR originated in a woman aged 55-69 years who had recovered from COVID-19. V is TRBV4-2 and J is TRBJ2-7; 7 bases line up with TRBD1. The sequenced sample was peripheral blood. The DNA of the CDR3 is TGTGCCAGCAGCCAAGAAGGGACAGTCTCCTACGAGCAGTACTTC. The encoded protein is CASSQEGTVSYEQYF.